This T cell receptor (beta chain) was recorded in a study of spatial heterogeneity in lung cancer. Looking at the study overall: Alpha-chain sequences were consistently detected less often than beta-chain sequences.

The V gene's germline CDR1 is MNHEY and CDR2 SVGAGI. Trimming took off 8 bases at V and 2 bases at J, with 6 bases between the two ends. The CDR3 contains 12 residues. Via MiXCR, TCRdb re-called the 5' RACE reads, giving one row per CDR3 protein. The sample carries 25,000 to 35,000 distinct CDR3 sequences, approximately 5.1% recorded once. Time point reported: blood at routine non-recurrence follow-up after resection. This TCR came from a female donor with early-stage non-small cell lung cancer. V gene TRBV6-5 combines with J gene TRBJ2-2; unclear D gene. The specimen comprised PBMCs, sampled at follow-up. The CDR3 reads CASEQNTGELFF. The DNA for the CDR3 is TGTGCCAGCGAACAAAACACCGGGGAGCTGTTTTTT.